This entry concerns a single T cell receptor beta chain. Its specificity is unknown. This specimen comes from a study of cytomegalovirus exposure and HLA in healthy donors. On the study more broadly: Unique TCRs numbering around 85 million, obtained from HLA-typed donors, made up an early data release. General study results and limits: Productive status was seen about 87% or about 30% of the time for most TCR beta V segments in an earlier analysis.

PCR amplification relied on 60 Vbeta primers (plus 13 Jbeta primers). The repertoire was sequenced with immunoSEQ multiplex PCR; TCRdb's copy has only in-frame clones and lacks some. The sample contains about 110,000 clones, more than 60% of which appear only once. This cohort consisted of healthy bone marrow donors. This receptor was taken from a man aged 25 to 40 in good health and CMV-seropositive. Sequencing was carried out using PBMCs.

The CDR3 DNA follows: TGTGCCAGCAGTCTATTTTCCACGGAGACCCAGTACTTC. The encoded protein is CASSLFSTETQYF. This sequence joins TRBV25-1 and TRBJ2-5; no clear D. The CDR3 consists of 13 residues. Trimming pared 5 bases from V and 5 bases from J, leaving 12 bases between. Germline V gives CDR1 MGHDK, CDR2 SYGVNS.